This T cell receptor (beta chain) is drawn from a study of identical twins. J was trimmed by 3 bases and V by 5 bases; bases with no gene match: 4. Germline V CDR1 and CDR2: MNHEY, SMNVEV (reference sequence). The CDR3 is made up of 16 amino acids. The study, taken as a whole, reports: Twin-shared out-of-frame alpha sequences showed excess low generation probability.

Comments on this clonotype: As yet, its antigen is unknown.

A single record per CDR3 protein comes from TCRdb applying MiXCR to the 5' RACE reads. Here the sample spans 270,000 or so distinct CDR3 sequences, about 8% being singletons. This sample also belongs to another study, concerning yellow fever vaccine responses in identical twins.

V and J are TRBV27 and TRBJ2-2; 12 bases agree with TRBD2. Input material: CD8+ T cells sorted from blood. The sequence was obtained from a woman younger than 35 in good health. CDR3 residues: CASSPRLAGDTGELFF. CDR3 in DNA: TGTGCCAGCAGTCCCCGACTAGCGGGAGACACCGGGGAGCTGTTTTTT.